The 22 T cell receptor beta chains below all came from one sample that was sequenced in a study of T cell clonality in common variable immunodeficiency. The data were produced by immunoSEQ multiplex PCR, yet TCRdb's version contains in-frame clones alone and is incomplete. The specimen has fewer than 50,000 clones, none found just once. Source material: peripheral blood mononuclear cells. The receptors derive from a person aged 18 to 70 in good health.

This clone was observed at least ten times. The CDR3 end falls 3 residues outside the read, so it is completed with the germline J gene. The chain links TRBV7-9 to TRBJ1-4, with 9 bases identical to TRBD1. CDR3 length: 14 amino acids. Germline lookup yields CDR1 SEHNR and CDR2 FQNEAQ (reference sequence). With 1 base clipped from V and 6 bases from J, the junction kept 0 bases outside the gene matches. Here the CDR3 reads CASSLGQGDEKLFF. The sequenced CDR3 bases are TGTGCCAGCAGCTTAGGACAGGGGGATGAAAAA.

This clone was found a few times. A read error is the likely source, as a far larger clone sits one nucleotide away. The sequenced CDR3 bases are TGTGCCAGTAGTTCGGGACTAGCAAACAATGAG. Its protein product is CASSSGLANNE. The whole CDR3 reads CASSSGLANNEQFF. The V call is TRBV19, the J call TRBJ2-1; 9 nucleotides align to TRBD2. Read sequence stops 3 residues before the CDR3 end, and the germline J gene provides the missing end. The CDR3 length is 14 residues. CDR1 and CDR2 (germline): LNHDA, SQIVND (reference sequence). The J segment lost 5 bases and the V segment lost 5 bases, leaving 4 bases of the junction unmatched.

Only a few counts were recorded for this clone. The read halts 3 residues ahead of the CDR3 end, with the missing end drawn from the germline J gene. The chain joins TRBV18 to TRBJ2-1, with D unclear. V lost 8 bases and J 0 bases, leaving 17 bases between the germline ends. Germline loops: CDR1 KGHSH, CDR2 LQKENI. The CDR3 is 16 amino acids. The CDR3: CASPPPVPSSYNEQFF. The part of the CDR3 DNA that was read is TGTGCCAGCCCCCCCCCGGTTCCGAGCTCCTACAATGAG. The full variable domain, its missing parts supplied by reference TRBV18 and TRBJ2-1, is NAGVMQNPRHLVRRRGQEARLRCSPMKGHSHVYWYRQLPEEGLKFMVYLQKENIIDESGMPKERFSAEFPKEGPSILRIQQVVRGDSAAYFCASPPPVPSSYNEQFFGPGTRLTVL.

Many counts were recorded for this clone. The read falls 3 residues short of the CDR3 end, and the missing part is taken from the germline J gene. V gene TRBV2 combines with J gene TRBJ2-5, with 7 nucleotides matching TRBD1. V gave up 3 bases and J gave up 3 bases; unmatched junction bases: 7. CDR3 length: 15 residues. Germline V gene sequence: CDR1 SNHLY, CDR2 FYNNEI. CDR3 bases read: TGTGCCAGCAGTGATATCCGAGACAGGGAAGAGACC. Translation gives CASSDIRDREET. From start to end, the CDR3 is CASSDIRDREETQYF.

The sample holds many counts of this clone. The read stops 3 residues short of the end of the CDR3; the missing end is completed from the germline J gene. The rearrangement joins TRBV19 to TRBJ1-5; the D gene is possibly TRBD1 (5 bases). The CDR3 is 15 residues long. Germline V lookup: CDR1 LNHDA, CDR2 SQIVND (reference sequence). Between the trimmed V and J ends, which lost 4 bases and 4 bases, there was a span of 14 bases. CDR3 protein: CASSKGSGGNQPQHF. The DNA read from the CDR3 is TGTGCCAGTAGTAAGGGGAGCGGGGGGAATCAGCCC.

This clone came up many times. The sequenced fragment ends 3 residues before the CDR3 boundary, so the rest is inferred from the germline J gene. The chain is built from TRBV18 and TRBJ1-5; 8 nucleotides align to TRBD1. The V gene's germline CDR1 is KGHSH and CDR2 LQKENI. This CDR3 contains 15 residues. V dropped 3 bases and J dropped 7; count of bases not matched to a gene: 8. The covered CDR3 bases are TGTGCCAGCTCACCCCTCGGACAGGGAGGGCAGCCC. It translates to CASSPLGQGGQP. The full CDR3 is CASSPLGQGGQPQHF.

This clone was detected ten times or more. The junction differs from germline at one of its ends, possibly a read error. The read halts 3 residues ahead of the CDR3 end, with the missing end drawn from the germline J gene. V is TRBV4-2 and J is TRBJ2-3; D is possibly TRBD1 (6 bases). Germline CDR1 is LGHNA and CDR2 is YNFKEQ. This CDR3 is built from 15 residues. The CDR3 region is CASSQRQQGTDTQYF. CDR3 DNA (partial): TGCGCCAGCAGCCAGCGACAACAGGGAACAGATACG.

This clone has ten or more counts. The CDR3 is cut off 3 residues early in the read; its end comes from the germline J gene. The J gene is TRBJ2-7, the V gene TRBV6-2 or TRBV6-3, with a weak D call TRBD1 (6 bases). The CDR3 spans 14 residues. The V gene's germline CDR1 is MNHEY and CDR2 SVGEGT. Trimming pared 5 bases from V and 6 bases from J, leaving 17 bases between. CDR3 amino acids: CASSVQGTIGEQYF. The sequenced CDR3 bases are TGTGCCAGCAGTGTACAGGGTACCATCGGCGAG.

This clone was seen a few times. The DNA ends 3 residues before the CDR3 does, and the rest of the CDR3 is filled in from the germline J gene. The genes are TRBV2 and TRBJ1-5, with D possibly matching TRBD1 (6 bases). The V end was cut by 6 bases, the J end by 4 bases, with 13 bases between. Germline CDR1 SNHLY, CDR2 FYNNEI. The CDR3 has 14 residues. The CDR3 bases that were read are TGTGCCAGCAGCCCGGGACACCAAAATCAGCCC. It yields the protein CASSPGHQNQP. The whole CDR3 reads CASSPGHQNQPQHF.

This clone was recorded at least ten times. The read ends 3 residues shy of where the CDR3 ends; the end is completed using the germline J gene. J is TRBJ1-5 and V is TRBV20-1; 7 bases fit TRBD1. The CDR3 contains 15 residues. The J segment lost 4 bases and the V segment lost 2 bases, leaving 8 bases of the junction unmatched. Germline V CDR1 and CDR2: DFQATT, SNEGSKA (reference sequence). CDR3 loop: CSARPIDRDNQPQHF. CDR3 bases read: TGCAGTGCTAGACCGATCGACAGGGATAATCAGCCC.

This clone was counted between two and nine times. A read error likely explains this, since a far larger clone differs by one base. The CDR3 goes on 3 residues after the read ends, and that part is filled in from the germline J gene. This rearrangement joins TRBV7-9 to TRBJ2-1, with D perhaps being TRBD1 or TRBD2 (7 bases each). CDR3 length equals 14 residues. The germline gives CDR1 SEHNR, CDR2 FQNEAQ (reference sequence). This CDR3 is CSSSTGAGVGEQFF. The DNA read from the CDR3 is TGTTCCAGCAGCACAGGGGCGGGAGTGGGTGAG.

This clone appeared many times. The read ends 3 residues before the CDR3 terminus; that terminus is restored from the germline J gene. The chain links TRBV6-1 to TRBJ2-1; D perhaps matches TRBD2 (6 bases). Deletions cut 4 bases from V and 6 bases from J, with 10 bases between. The CDR3 sequence is 13 residues long. Germline-derived CDR1 and CDR2 are MNHNS and SASEGT. CDR3 DNA (partial): TGTGCCAGCAGTGGAATTAGCGGCAATGAG. It codes for CASSGISGNE. Given in full, the CDR3 is CASSGISGNEQFF.

This clone showed up many times. The read is 3 residues too short to cover the CDR3 end, so that end is filled in from the germline J gene. V gene TRBV4-1 combines with J gene TRBJ2-6, with D hard to call. V lost 0 bases and J lost 0, with 9 bases in between. From germline, CDR1 is MGHRA and CDR2 YSYEKL. This CDR3 comprises 17 residues. CDR3 region: CASSQDSRFSGANVLTF. The DNA read from the CDR3 is TGCGCCAGCAGCCAAGACTCTAGATTCTCTGGGGCCAACGTC.

This clone was counted ten times or more. Coverage ceases 3 residues before the CDR3 finishes, and the germline J gene fills in the end. The chain links TRBV12-3 or TRBV12-4 to TRBJ2-2, with D unclear. The CDR3 consists of 13 residues. Trimming removed 2 bases at V and 6 bases at J, with 7 bases between. CDR3 residues: CASSLTIPGELFF. Partial CDR3 DNA: TGTGCCAGCAGTTTAACTATTCCCGGGGAG.

This clone came up many times. The read ends 3 residues shy of where the CDR3 ends; the end is completed using the germline J gene. This chain uses TRBV20-1 with TRBJ2-1; 14 bases map to TRBD2. This CDR3 region has 16 residues. Germline CDR1 and CDR2: DFQATT and SNEGSKA (reference sequence). The CDR3 is CSATSGGARREDEQFF. CDR3 bases read: TGCAGCGCGACTAGCGGGGGGGCCCGGCGAGAGGATGAG.

This clone came up many times. Read data end 3 residues before the CDR3 end; the end is taken from the germline J gene. The V gene is TRBV7-2, the J gene TRBJ2-7; 8 bases fit TRBD1. V lost 2 bases, J lost 4 bases, and 7 bases stayed unmatched. CDR1 is SGHTA, CDR2 FQGNSA, per germline. This CDR3 spans 15 amino acids. The CDR3 here is CASSLSSRGLYEQYF. The CDR3 DNA, read in part, is TGTGCCAGCAGCTTATCCTCCAGGGGGCTATACGAG. Looking up the rest from reference TRBV7-2 and TRBJ2-7 gives the full variable domain: GAGVSQSPSNKVTEKGKDVELRCDPISGHTALYWYRQSLGQGLEFLIYFQGNSAPDKSGLPSDRFSAERTGGSVSTLTIQRTQQEDSAVYLCASSLSSRGLYEQYFGPGTRLTVT.

This clone was recorded at least ten times. The read terminates 3 residues ahead of where the CDR3 ends, so the germline J gene completes it. The chain links TRBV4-1 to TRBJ1-1; 7 bases map to TRBD1. This CDR3 contains 14 residues. After removal of 4 bases from V and 1 base from J, the junction contained 3 bases not matched to a gene. Germline values: CDR1 MGHRA, CDR2 YSYEKL. The CDR3 bases that were read are TGCGCCAGCAGCCGACAGGGTTCGAACACTGAA. It yields the protein CASSRQGSNTE. The whole CDR3 region reads CASSRQGSNTEAFF.

This clone came up many times. The read stops 3 residues short of the end of the CDR3; the missing end is completed from the germline J gene. The V gene is TRBV5-4, the J gene TRBJ2-7; 7 nucleotides match TRBD1. Germline CDR1 reads SGHNT; CDR2 reads YYREEE (reference sequence). This CDR3 has 15 amino acids. V shed 4 bases and J 3 bases; nucleotides not matched to a gene: 10. The sequenced CDR3 bases are TGTGCCAGCAGCGCCGGGACAGCAGGTCTCTACGAG. This encodes CASSAGTAGLYE. The entire CDR3 reads CASSAGTAGLYEQYF.

This clone was picked up many times. The read halts 3 residues ahead of the CDR3 end, with the missing end drawn from the germline J gene. The chain couples TRBV27 to TRBJ1-5; a possible D gene is TRBD1 (6 bases). Germline assignment: CDR1 MNHEY and CDR2 SMNVEV (reference sequence). The CDR3 runs to 14 residues. V shed 3 bases and J shed 3 bases, with 9 bases lying between them. Incomplete CDR3 DNA: TGTGCCAGCAGTTTGACAGGCTTCAATCAGCCC. It encodes CASSLTGFNQP. The full CDR3 sequence reads CASSLTGFNQPQHF.

This clone came up many times. CDR3 residues: CASSFRDTSNTGELFF. The CDR3 DNA, read in part, is TGCGCCAGCAGCTTCCGGGACACCTCGAACACCGGGGAG. The chain couples TRBV5-1 to TRBJ2-2, with D maybe TRBD1 (6 bases). The sequenced fragment ends 3 residues before the CDR3 boundary, so the rest is inferred from the germline J gene. V was clipped by 2 bases and J by 0 bases, with 11 bases between them. Germline V CDR1 and CDR2: SGHRS, YFSETQ. This CDR3 comprises 16 residues.

Note on this clone: This is likely an artifact of a read error, given a far larger clone one base away. The sequenced fragment ends 3 residues before the CDR3 boundary, so the rest is inferred from the germline J gene. Within the sample, other DNA sequences also encode this same CDR3. The chain is built from TRBV20-1 and TRBJ2-5, with D unclear. This CDR3 comprises 13 residues. Per germline, CDR1 DFQATT and CDR2 SNEGSKA (reference sequence). CDR3 residues: CSARVVAEETQYF. CDR3 DNA (partial): TGCAGCGCTAGAGTGGTGGCGGAAGAGACC.

In this sample, this clone turned up a few times. The read is 3 residues too short to cover the CDR3 end, so that end is filled in from the germline J gene. The genes are TRBV11-2 and TRBJ2-7; D unclear. Germline CDR1 reads SGHAT; CDR2 reads FQNNGV. The CDR3 runs 14 residues. V was pared by 1 base and J by 0 bases, with 7 bases between. The CDR3 bases that were read are TGTGCCAGCAGCTTAGGTCCAGACTCCTACGAG. This encodes CASSLGPDSYE. The entire CDR3 is CASSLGPDSYEQYF. The whole variable domain, filled in from reference TRBV11-2 and TRBJ2-7, reads EAGVAQSPRYKIIEKRQSVAFWCNPISGHATLYWYQQILGQGPKLLIQFQNNGVVDDSQLPKDRFSAERLKGVDSTLKIQPAKLEDSAVYLCASSLGPDSYEQYFGPGTRLTVT.